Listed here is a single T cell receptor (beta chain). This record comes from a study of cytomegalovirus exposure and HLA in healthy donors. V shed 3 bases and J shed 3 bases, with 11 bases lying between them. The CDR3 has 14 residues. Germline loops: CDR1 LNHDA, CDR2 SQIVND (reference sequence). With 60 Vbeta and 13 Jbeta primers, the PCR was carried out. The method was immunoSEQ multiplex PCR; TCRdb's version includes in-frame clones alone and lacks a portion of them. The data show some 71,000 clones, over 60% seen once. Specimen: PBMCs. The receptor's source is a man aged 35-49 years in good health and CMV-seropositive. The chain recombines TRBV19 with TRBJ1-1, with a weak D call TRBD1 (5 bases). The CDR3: CASSMTGVYTEAFF. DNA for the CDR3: TGTGCCAGTAGTATGACGGGGGTATACACTGAAGCTTTCTTT.